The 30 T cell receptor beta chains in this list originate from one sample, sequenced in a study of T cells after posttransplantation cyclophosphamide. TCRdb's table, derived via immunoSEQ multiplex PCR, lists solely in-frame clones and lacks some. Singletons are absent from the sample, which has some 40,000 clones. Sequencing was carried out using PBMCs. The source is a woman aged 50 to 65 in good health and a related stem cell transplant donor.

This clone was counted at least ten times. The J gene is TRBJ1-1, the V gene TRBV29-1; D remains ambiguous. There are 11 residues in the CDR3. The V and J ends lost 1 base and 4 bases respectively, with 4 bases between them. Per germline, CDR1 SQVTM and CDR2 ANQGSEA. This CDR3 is CSVEGSTEAFF. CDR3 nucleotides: TGCAGCGTTGAAGGGAGCACTGAAGCTTTCTTT. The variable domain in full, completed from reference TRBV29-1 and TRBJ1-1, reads SAVISQKPSRDICQRGTSLTIQCQVDSQVTMMFWYRQQPGQSLTLIATANQGSEATYESGFVIDKFPISRPNLTFSTLTVSNMSPEDSSIYLCSVEGSTEAFFGQGTRLTVV.

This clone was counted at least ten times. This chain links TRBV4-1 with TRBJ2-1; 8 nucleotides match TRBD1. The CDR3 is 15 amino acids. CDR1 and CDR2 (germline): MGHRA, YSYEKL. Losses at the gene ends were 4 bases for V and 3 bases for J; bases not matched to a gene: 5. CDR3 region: CASSRTDRDYNEQFF. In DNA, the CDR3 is TGCGCCAGCAGCCGAACGGACAGGGACTACAATGAGCAGTTCTTC.

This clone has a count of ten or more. CDR3 residues: CASSFRGENSPLHF. CDR3 DNA: TGTGCCAGCAGCTTCAGGGGAGAAAATTCACCCCTCCACTTT. This chain connects TRBV11-2 to TRBJ1-6; tentative D call: TRBD1 (6 bases). This CDR3 has 14 amino acids. Between the trimmed V and J ends, which lost 3 bases and 7 bases, there was a span of 10 bases. Germline V CDR1 and CDR2: SGHAT, FQNNGV.

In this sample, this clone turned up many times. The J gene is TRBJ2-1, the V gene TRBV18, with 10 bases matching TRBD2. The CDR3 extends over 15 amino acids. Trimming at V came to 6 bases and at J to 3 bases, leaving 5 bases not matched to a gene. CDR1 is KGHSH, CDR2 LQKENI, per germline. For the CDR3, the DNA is TGTGCCAGCTCTGGACTAGCGGCAAACTACAATGAGCAGTTCTTC. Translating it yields CASSGLAANYNEQFF.

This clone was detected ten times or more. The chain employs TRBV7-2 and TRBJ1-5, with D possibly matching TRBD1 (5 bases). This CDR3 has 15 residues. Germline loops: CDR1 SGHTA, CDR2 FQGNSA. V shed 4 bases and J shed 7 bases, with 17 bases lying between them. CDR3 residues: CASSSPGGGGQPQHF. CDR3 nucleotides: TGTGCCAGCAGCTCACCTGGGGGTGGAGGGCAGCCCCAGCATTTT. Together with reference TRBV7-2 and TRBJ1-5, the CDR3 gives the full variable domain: GAGVSQSPSNKVTEKGKDVELRCDPISGHTALYWYRQSLGQGLEFLIYFQGNSAPDKSGLPSDRFSAERTGGSVSTLTIQRTQQEDSAVYLCASSSPGGGGQPQHFGDGTRLSIL.

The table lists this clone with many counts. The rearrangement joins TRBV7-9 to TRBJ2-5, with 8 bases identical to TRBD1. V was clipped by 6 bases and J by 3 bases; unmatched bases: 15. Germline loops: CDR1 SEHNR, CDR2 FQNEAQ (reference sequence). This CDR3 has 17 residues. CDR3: CASRKAPLGDRKETQYF. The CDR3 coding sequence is TGTGCCAGCAGGAAGGCCCCTCTCGGGGACAGGAAAGAGACCCAGTACTTC. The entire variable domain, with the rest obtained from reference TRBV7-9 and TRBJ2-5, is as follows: DTGVSQNPRHKITKRGQNVTFRCDPISEHNRLYWYRQTLGQGPEFLTYFQNEAQLEKSRLLSDRFSAERPKGSFSTLEIQRTEQGDSAMYLCASRKAPLGDRKETQYFGPGTRLLVL.

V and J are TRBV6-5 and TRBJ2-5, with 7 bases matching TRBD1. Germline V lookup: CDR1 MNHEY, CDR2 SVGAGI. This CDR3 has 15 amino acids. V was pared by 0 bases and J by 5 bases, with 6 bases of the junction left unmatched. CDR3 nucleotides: TGTGCCAGCAGTTACTCGAAGGGACAGCGGGAGACCCAGTACTTC. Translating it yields CASSYSKGQRETQYF.

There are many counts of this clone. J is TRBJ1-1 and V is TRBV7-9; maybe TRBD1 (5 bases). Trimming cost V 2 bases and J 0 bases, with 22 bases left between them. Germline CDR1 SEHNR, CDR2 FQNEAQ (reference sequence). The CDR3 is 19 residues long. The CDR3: CASSLRGDGRGRMNTEAFF. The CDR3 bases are TGTGCCAGCAGCTTAAGAGGGGATGGGAGAGGGAGGATGAACACTGAAGCTTTCTTT.

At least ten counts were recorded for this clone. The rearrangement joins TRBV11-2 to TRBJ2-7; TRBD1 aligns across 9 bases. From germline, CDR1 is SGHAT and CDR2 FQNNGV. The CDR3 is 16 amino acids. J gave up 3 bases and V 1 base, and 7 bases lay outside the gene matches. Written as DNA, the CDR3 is TGTGCCAGCAGCTTAGTCACAGGGGGCGCAAACTACGAGCAGTACTTC. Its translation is CASSLVTGGANYEQYF.

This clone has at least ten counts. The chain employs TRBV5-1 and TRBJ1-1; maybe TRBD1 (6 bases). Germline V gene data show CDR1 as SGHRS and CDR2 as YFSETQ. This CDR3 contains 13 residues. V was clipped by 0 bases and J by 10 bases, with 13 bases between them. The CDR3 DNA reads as TGCGCCAGCAGCTTGGCCCAGGGGAGCGGAGCTTTCTTT. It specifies CASSLAQGSGAFF.

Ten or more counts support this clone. CDR3 amino acids: CASSPIRGAEAFF. CDR3 bases: TGTGCCAGCAGTCCTATCCGAGGCGCTGAAGCTTTCTTT. This sequence joins TRBV27 and TRBJ1-1; D remains unclear. Between the trimmed V and J ends, which lost 5 bases and 6 bases, there was a span of 13 bases. The CDR3 runs to 13 residues. Germline CDR1 and CDR2: MNHEY and SMNVEV (reference sequence).

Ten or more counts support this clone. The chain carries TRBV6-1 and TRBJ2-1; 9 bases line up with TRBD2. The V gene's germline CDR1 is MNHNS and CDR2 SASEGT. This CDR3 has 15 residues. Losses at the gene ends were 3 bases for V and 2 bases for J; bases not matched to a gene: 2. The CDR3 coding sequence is TGTGCCAGCAGTGATGGCGGGGGGGCCTACAATGAGCAGTTCTTC. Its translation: CASSDGGGAYNEQFF.

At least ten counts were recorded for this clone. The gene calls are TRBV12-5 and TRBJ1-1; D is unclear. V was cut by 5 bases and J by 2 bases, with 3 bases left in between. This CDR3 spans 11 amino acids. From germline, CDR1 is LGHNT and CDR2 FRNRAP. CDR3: CASGLNTEAFF. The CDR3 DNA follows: TGTGCTAGTGGTCTAAACACTGAAGCTTTCTTT.

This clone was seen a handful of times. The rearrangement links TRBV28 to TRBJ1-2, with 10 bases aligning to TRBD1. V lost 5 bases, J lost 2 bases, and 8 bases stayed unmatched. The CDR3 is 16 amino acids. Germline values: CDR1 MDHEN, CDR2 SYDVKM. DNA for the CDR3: TGTGCCAGCAGTCCACCCGGGACAGGGGTCAACTATGGCTACACCTTC. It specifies CASSPPGTGVNYGYTF.

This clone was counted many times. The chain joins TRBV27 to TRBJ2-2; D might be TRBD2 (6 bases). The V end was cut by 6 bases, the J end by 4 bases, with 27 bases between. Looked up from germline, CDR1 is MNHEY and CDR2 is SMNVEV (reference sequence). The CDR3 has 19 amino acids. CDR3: CASSKRPLGGRDTTGELFF. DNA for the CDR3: TGTGCCAGCAGCAAGCGACCTCTGGGGGGTCGAGACACCACCGGGGAGCTGTTTTTT.

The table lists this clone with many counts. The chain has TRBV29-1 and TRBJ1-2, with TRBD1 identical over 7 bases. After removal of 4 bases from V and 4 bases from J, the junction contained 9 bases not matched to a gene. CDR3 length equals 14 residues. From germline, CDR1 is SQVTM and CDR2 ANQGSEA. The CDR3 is CSVVWTGGSYGYTF. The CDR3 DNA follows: TGCAGCGTTGTATGGACAGGAGGCAGCTATGGCTACACCTTC.

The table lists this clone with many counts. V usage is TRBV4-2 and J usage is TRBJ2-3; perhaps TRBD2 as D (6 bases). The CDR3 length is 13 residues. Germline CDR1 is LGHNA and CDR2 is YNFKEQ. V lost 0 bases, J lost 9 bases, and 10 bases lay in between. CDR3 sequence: CASSQDRRGTQYF. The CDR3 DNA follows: TGTGCCAGCAGCCAAGATAGGCGGGGAACGCAGTATTTT.

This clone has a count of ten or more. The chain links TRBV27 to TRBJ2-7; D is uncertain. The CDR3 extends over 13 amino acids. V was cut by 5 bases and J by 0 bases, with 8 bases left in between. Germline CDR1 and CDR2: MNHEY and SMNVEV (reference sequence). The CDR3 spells CASSSSFSYEQYF. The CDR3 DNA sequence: TGTGCCAGCAGTAGCTCATTCTCCTACGAGCAGTACTTC.

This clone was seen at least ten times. CDR3 nucleotides: TGCGCCAGCAGCTTGGTCTTGGGCGACACTGAAGCTTTCTTT. Translation gives CASSLVLGDTEAFF. The J gene is TRBJ1-1, the V gene TRBV5-1, with D unclear. Trimming pared 0 bases from V and 3 bases from J, leaving 9 bases between. The CDR3 length is 14 residues. The germline CDR1 and CDR2 sequences are SGHRS and YFSETQ.

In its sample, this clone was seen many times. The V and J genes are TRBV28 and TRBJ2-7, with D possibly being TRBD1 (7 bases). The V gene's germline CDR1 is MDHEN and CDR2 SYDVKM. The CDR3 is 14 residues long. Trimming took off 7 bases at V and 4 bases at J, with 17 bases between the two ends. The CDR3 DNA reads TGTGCCAGCACGCGGGACAGTACCCATTACGAGCAGTACTTC. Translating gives CASTRDSTHYEQYF.

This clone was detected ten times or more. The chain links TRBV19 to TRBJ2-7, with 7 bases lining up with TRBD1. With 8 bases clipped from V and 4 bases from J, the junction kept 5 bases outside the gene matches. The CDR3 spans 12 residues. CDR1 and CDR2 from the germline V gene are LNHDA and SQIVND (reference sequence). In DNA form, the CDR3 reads TGTGCCAGTGCCGACAGGGATTACGAGCAGTACTTC. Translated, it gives CASADRDYEQYF.

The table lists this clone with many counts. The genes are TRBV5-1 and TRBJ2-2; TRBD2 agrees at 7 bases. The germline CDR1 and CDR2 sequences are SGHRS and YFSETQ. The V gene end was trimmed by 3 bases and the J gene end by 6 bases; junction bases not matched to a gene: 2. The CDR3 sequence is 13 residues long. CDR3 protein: CASSWGGSGELFF. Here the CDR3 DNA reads TGCGCCAGCAGCTGGGGGGGGTCCGGGGAGCTGTTTTTT.

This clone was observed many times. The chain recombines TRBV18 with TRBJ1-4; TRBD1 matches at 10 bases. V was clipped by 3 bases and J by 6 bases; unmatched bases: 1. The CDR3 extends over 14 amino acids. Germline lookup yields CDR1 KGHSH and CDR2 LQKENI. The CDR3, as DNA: TGTGCCAGCTCACCGGGACAGGGGCATGAAAAACTGTTTTTT. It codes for CASSPGQGHEKLFF.

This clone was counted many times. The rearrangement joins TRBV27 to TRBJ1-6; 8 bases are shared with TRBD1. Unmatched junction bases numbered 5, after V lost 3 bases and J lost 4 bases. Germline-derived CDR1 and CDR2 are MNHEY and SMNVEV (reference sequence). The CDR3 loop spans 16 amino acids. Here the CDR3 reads CASSFNRGMYNSPLHF. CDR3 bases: TGTGCCAGCAGTTTTAACAGGGGGATGTATAATTCACCCCTCCACTTT.

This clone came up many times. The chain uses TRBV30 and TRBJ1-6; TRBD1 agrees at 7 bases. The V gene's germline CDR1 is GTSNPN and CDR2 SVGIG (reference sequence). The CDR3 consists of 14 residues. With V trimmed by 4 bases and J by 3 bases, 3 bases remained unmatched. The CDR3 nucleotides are TGTGCCTGGAAACGGGACAGCTATAATTCACCCCTCCACTTT. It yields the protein CAWKRDSYNSPLHF. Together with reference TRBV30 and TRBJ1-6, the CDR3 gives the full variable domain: SQTIHQWPATLVQPVGSPLSLECTVEGTSNPNLYWYRQAAGRGLQLLFYSVGIGQISSEVPQNLSASRPQDRQFILSSKKLLLSDSGFYLCAWKRDSYNSPLHFGNGTRLTVT.

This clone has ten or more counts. The CDR3 loop reads CASSSTGDEQYF. DNA of the CDR3: TGTGCCAGCAGCTCCACGGGGGACGAGCAGTACTTC. The V gene is TRBV7-9, the J gene TRBJ2-7, with a weak D call TRBD2 (6 bases). The V gene lost 4 bases and the J gene lost 5 bases, with 9 bases spanning the gap. Germline V gene lookup returns CDR1 SEHNR and CDR2 FQNEAQ (reference sequence). CDR3 length: 12 amino acids.

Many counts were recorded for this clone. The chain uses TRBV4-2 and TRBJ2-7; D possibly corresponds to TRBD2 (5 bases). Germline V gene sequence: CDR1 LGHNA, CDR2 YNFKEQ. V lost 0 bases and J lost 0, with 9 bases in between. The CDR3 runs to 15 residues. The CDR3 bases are TGTGCCAGCAGCCAAGATGAGGGCGGCTCCTACGAGCAGTACTTC. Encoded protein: CASSQDEGGSYEQYF.

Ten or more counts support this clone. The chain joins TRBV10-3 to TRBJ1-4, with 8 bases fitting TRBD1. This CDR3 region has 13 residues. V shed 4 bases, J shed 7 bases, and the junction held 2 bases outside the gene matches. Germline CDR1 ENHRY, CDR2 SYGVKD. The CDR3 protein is CAISVDRAEKLFF. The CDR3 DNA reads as TGTGCCATCAGTGTGGACAGGGCTGAAAAACTGTTTTTT.

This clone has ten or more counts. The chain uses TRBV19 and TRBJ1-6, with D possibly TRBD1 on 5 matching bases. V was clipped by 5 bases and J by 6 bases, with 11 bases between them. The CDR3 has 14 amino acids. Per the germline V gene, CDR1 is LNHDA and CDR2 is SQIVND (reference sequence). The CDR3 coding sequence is TGTGCCAGTAGTCTTCAGGGCCTTAATTCACCCCTCCACTTT. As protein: CASSLQGLNSPLHF.

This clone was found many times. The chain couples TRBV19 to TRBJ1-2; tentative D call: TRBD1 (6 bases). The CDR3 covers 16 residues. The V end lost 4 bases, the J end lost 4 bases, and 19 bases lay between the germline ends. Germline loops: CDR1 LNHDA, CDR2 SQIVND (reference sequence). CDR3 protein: CASSTKGVSGGYGYTF. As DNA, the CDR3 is TGTGCCAGTAGTACGAAGGGGGTGTCGGGGGGCTATGGCTACACCTTC.